This TCR beta chain was recovered during a study of blood T cell repertoires in COVID-19. Only in-frame clones appear in the TCRdb table, and some are missing; sequencing was by immunoSEQ multiplex PCR. The sample has a few hundred thousand clones, approximately 86% seen once. V lost 3 bases, J lost 1 base, and 9 bases lay in between. The CDR3 length is 14 residues. Germline V lookup: CDR1 SNHLY, CDR2 FYNNEI. Input material: peripheral blood. The receptor comes from a woman aged 60 to 75 with COVID-19, enrolled during active disease. The gene calls are TRBV2 and TRBJ1-1; D call uncertain. This CDR3 is CASSEVGRNTEAFF. Here the CDR3 DNA reads TGTGCCAGCAGTGAGGTGGGGAGGAACACTGAAGCTTTCTTT.